These 24 T cell receptor beta chains came from one sample sequenced in a study of blood T cells in healthy people across ages. Sample-barcoded 5' priming and a J-beta primer mix drove a second PCR of about 6 to 12 cycles. TCRdb reprocessed the 5' RACE reads via MiXCR and lists one record per CDR3 protein. The sample has 1.4 million to 1.5 million distinct CDR3 sequences; about 43% are singletons. The sample comprised blood. Every receptor here comes from a woman under 30 in good health.

The gene calls are TRBV12-3 or TRBV12-4 and TRBJ2-7; 7 bases match TRBD2. The CDR3 extends over 16 amino acids. After removal of 2 bases from V and 2 bases from J, the junction contained 9 bases not matched to a gene. The CDR3 DNA is TGTGCCAGCAGTTTATACGAGCTAGCGGAGACCTACGAGCAGTACTTC. This gives the protein CASSLYELAETYEQYF.

The chain recombines TRBV29-1 with TRBJ2-7; 13 nucleotides align to TRBD2. CDR1 is SQVTM, CDR2 ANQGSEA, per germline. The CDR3 covers 16 residues. Trimming took 4 bases from V and 2 from J; bases not matched to a gene: 8. Here the CDR3 DNA reads TGCAGCGTTGGACTAGCGGGAGGACGGGGACCCTACGAGCAGTACTTC. Amino acid sequence: CSVGLAGGRGPYEQYF.

The rearrangement links TRBV5-1 to TRBJ2-1, with TRBD2 identical over 9 bases. Germline values: CDR1 SGHRS, CDR2 YFSETQ. With V trimmed by 3 bases and J by 5 bases, 6 bases remained unmatched. CDR3 length equals 15 residues. The DNA of the CDR3 is TGCGCCAGCAGCTCCGTAGCGGGAGACCACAATGAGCAGTTCTTC. Its translation is CASSSVAGDHNEQFF.

V gene TRBV12-3 or TRBV12-4 combines with J gene TRBJ2-3; no clear D gene. The CDR3 spans 17 residues. The V gene lost 1 base and the J gene lost 0 bases, with 14 bases spanning the gap. The CDR3 nucleotides read TGTGCCAGCAGTTTAGGTTCTCGGTCGTCTAGCACAGATACGCAGTATTTT. Its protein is CASSLGSRSSSTDTQYF.

The rearrangement links TRBV12-3 or TRBV12-4 to TRBJ1-3; perhaps TRBD1 as D (6 bases). The V and J ends lost 2 bases and 1 base respectively, with 9 bases between them. This CDR3 region has 15 residues. The CDR3 DNA is TGTGCCAGCAGTTTAACGGGGGCGTCTGGAAACACCATATATTTT. Translation gives CASSLTGASGNTIYF.

The chain joins TRBV29-1 to TRBJ1-1; D is unresolved. The CDR3 is 11 residues long. Germline-derived CDR1 and CDR2 are SQVTM and ANQGSEA. V gave up 1 base and J gave up 7 bases, with 7 bases separating them. CDR3: CSVEGRIEAFF. DNA for the CDR3: TGCAGCGTTGAAGGTCGGATTGAAGCTTTCTTT.

The gene calls are TRBV7-6 and TRBJ2-1; D perhaps matches TRBD2 (5 bases). The germline V gene encodes CDR1 SGHVS and CDR2 FNYEAQ. This CDR3 spans 17 amino acids. Trimming took off 4 bases at V and 2 bases at J, with 18 bases between the two ends. The CDR3 protein is CASSSSAGLATYNEQFF. CDR3 in DNA: TGTGCCAGCAGCTCAAGTGCAGGTCTAGCTACCTACAATGAGCAGTTCTTC. Together with reference TRBV7-6 and TRBJ2-1, the CDR3 gives the full variable domain: GAGVSQSPRYKVTKRGQDVALRCDPISGHVSLYWYRQALGQGPEFLTYFNYEAQQDKSGLPNDRFSAERPEGSISTLTIQRTEQRDSAMYRCASSSSAGLATYNEQFFGPGTRLTVL.

The chain joins TRBV2 to TRBJ2-5, with D hard to call. This CDR3 has 15 amino acids. Germline-derived CDR1 and CDR2 are SNHLY and FYNNEI. V lost 6 bases to trimming and J lost 2 bases, with 16 bases between them. Here the CDR3 DNA reads TGTGCCAGCAGCCAAAAATGGAGCACTCAAGAGACCCAGTACTTC. This codes for CASSQKWSTQETQYF.

This clonotype was seen only a few times. The chain has TRBV20-1 and TRBJ2-3; 7 bases are a match to TRBD2. J lost 6 bases, V lost 3 bases, and 6 bases had no gene match. The CDR3 spans 13 residues. Germline CDR1 DFQATT, CDR2 SNEGSKA (reference sequence). The CDR3 DNA is TGCAGTGCTAGTAGGACTAGGGGCGATACGCAGTATTTT. Protein product: CSASRTRGDTQYF.

The V and J genes are TRBV4-1 and TRBJ2-7, with unresolved D. With 4 bases removed from V and 2 bases from J, the gap between germline ends came to 15 bases. Germline CDR1 and CDR2: MGHRA and YSYEKL. The CDR3 runs 15 residues. The CDR3 DNA is TGCGCCAGCAGCCGAGAGATTGCGCGACCCTACGAGCAGTACTTC. It specifies CASSREIARPYEQYF.

The chain employs TRBV4-1 and TRBJ1-6; tentatively, D is TRBD1 (5 bases). This CDR3 spans 16 amino acids. The ends were cut back, 3 bases at V and 6 bases at J, with 15 bases in the middle. Germline loops: CDR1 MGHRA, CDR2 YSYEKL. CDR3: CASSQGAGSSNSPLHF. The CDR3 DNA follows: TGCGCCAGCAGCCAGGGTGCAGGGAGTAGTAATTCACCCCTCCACTTT.

The chain carries TRBV20-1 and TRBJ1-2; 7 bases are shared with TRBD1. Unmatched junction bases numbered 15, after V lost 2 bases and J lost 6 bases. Germline lookup yields CDR1 DFQATT and CDR2 SNEGSKA (reference sequence). The CDR3 is made up of 16 amino acids. CDR3 in amino acids: CSARNPGQVGRHGYTF. The CDR3 nucleotides are TGCAGTGCTAGAAACCCTGGACAGGTCGGACGACATGGCTACACCTTC.

This chain uses TRBV9 with TRBJ2-5, with 8 positions matching TRBD2. Losses at the gene ends were 6 bases for V and 3 bases for J; bases not matched to a gene: 7. The CDR3 runs 14 residues. Germline V gene sequence: CDR1 SGDLS, CDR2 YYNGEE. Written as DNA, the CDR3 is TGTGCCAGCAACCTACTAGCGGACGAAGAGACCCAGTACTTC. Residues: CASNLLADEETQYF.

As for this clonotype: A read error may produce the germline difference seen at one junction end. The genes are TRBV7-6 and TRBJ2-2; D tentatively reads TRBD1 or TRBD2 (5 bases each). CDR1 SGHVS and CDR2 FNYEAQ come from the germline V gene. The CDR3 is made up of 15 amino acids. The CDR3 sequence: CAGSLGRDYAGELFF. The CDR3 DNA reads TGTGCCGGCAGCTTGGGACGAGACTATGCCGGGGAGCTGTTTTTT.

The rearrangement joins TRBV7-9 to TRBJ2-1; weak D call: TRBD2 (5 bases). The CDR3 totals 14 residues. The ends were cut back, 5 bases at V and 6 bases at J, with 14 bases in the middle. The germline V gene has CDR1 SEHNR and CDR2 FQNEAQ (reference sequence). The CDR3: CASSPPGTGNEQFF. The CDR3 coding sequence is TGTGCCAGCAGCCCCCCGGGAACGGGCAATGAGCAGTTCTTC.

The sample holds a few counts of this clonotype. The V call is TRBV10-3, the J call TRBJ2-1; the D gene is possibly TRBD2 (5 bases). Germline V CDR1 and CDR2: ENHRY, SYGVKD. The V end lost 10 bases, the J end lost 6 bases, and 10 bases lay between the germline ends. The CDR3 runs 11 residues. CDR3 amino acids: CASQTSNEQFF. DNA of the CDR3: TGTGCCAGCCAAACTAGCAATGAGCAGTTCTTC.

The J gene is TRBJ2-7, the V gene TRBV6-5; 7 bases are shared with TRBD1. Per the germline V gene, CDR1 is MNHEY and CDR2 is SVGAGI. The CDR3 loop spans 15 amino acids. Losses at the gene ends were 2 bases for V and 3 bases for J; bases not matched to a gene: 7. CDR3 sequence: CASSYTYGTDYEQYF. The CDR3 coding sequence is TGTGCCAGCAGTTACACATACGGGACAGACTACGAGCAGTACTTC.

In this sample, this clonotype turned up once. This rearrangement joins TRBV20-1 to TRBJ2-7; 7 nucleotides align to TRBD1. This CDR3 region has 15 residues. Germline values: CDR1 DFQATT, CDR2 SNEGSKA (reference sequence). Trimming at V came to 5 bases and at J to 5 bases, leaving 15 bases not matched to a gene. The CDR3 DNA is TGCAGTGCTTACAGGGGTTCCCCCAAAGAGGACGAGCAGTACTTC. It yields the protein CSAYRGSPKEDEQYF.

There are a few counts of this clonotype. The chain uses TRBV20-1 and TRBJ2-3; 12 nucleotides match TRBD2. J gave up 0 bases and V 4 bases, and 8 bases lay outside the gene matches. Germline V CDR1 and CDR2: DFQATT, SNEGSKA (reference sequence). This CDR3 spans 17 amino acids. The CDR3 is CSATASGRALSTDTQYF. Written as DNA, the CDR3 is TGCAGTGCTACCGCTAGCGGGAGGGCCCTCAGCACAGATACGCAGTATTTT.

The chain carries TRBV6-5 and TRBJ2-2; 12 positions agree with TRBD2. The CDR3 runs to 19 residues. V trimming: 0 bases; J trimming: 0 bases; junction bases outside the gene matches: 5. Per the germline V gene, CDR1 is MNHEY and CDR2 is SVGAGI. CDR3 sequence reads: CASSYSVRLAGANTGELFF. For the CDR3, the DNA is TGTGCCAGCAGTTACTCGGTCCGACTAGCGGGGGCGAACACCGGGGAGCTGTTTTTT.

This clonotype was seen more than once but under ten times. The chain carries TRBV20-1 and TRBJ1-1; 8 bases agree with TRBD1. CDR3 length equals 14 residues. Germline V gene lookup returns CDR1 DFQATT and CDR2 SNEGSKA (reference sequence). J lost 2 bases, V lost 6 bases, and 8 bases had no gene match. The CDR3 region has the DNA TGCAGTGCCCAGGCCGGACAGGGTAACACTGAAGCTTTCTTT. Translated: CSAQAGQGNTEAFF.

The table lists this clonotype with a few counts. The genes are TRBV15 and TRBJ2-1; a possible D gene is TRBD1 (5 bases). Germline loops: CDR1 LNHNV, CDR2 YYDKDF (reference sequence). This CDR3 has 13 amino acids. Trimming left V 6 bases short and J 0 bases short, with 6 bases between. The CDR3 coding sequence is TGTGCCACCAGGACAGCCTCCTACAATGAGCAGTTCTTC. This codes for CATRTASYNEQFF.

This clonotype was picked up a small number of times. The chain recombines TRBV20-1 with TRBJ2-7; D is undetermined. This CDR3 is built from 10 residues. Trimming shortened V by 5 bases and J by 7 bases, and 9 bases separated the two germline ends. CDR1 and CDR2 (germline): DFQATT, SNEGSKA (reference sequence). CDR3 nucleotide sequence: TGCAGTGCTCAGCGTGGAGAGCAGTACTTC. Protein: CSAQRGEQYF.

This rearrangement joins TRBV15 to TRBJ2-1, with D hard to call. The CDR3 has 15 amino acids. CDR1 is LNHNV, CDR2 YYDKDF, per germline (reference sequence). V was trimmed by 0 bases and J by 1 base, leaving 7 bases between them. The CDR3 spells CATSRDGESYNEQFF. CDR3 nucleotides: TGTGCCACCAGCAGAGATGGGGAATCCTACAATGAGCAGTTCTTC.